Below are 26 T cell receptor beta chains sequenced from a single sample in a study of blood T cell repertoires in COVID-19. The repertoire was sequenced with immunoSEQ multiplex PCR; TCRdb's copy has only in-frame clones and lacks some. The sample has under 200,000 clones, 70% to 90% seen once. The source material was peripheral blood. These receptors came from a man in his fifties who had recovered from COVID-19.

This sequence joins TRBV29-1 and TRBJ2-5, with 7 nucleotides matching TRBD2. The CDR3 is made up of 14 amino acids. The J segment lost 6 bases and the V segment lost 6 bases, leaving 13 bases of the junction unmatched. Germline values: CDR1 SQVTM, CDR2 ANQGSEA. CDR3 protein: CSVSGSGSRQTQYF. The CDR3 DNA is TGCAGCGTGTCAGGTAGCGGGTCTCGACAGACCCAGTACTTC.

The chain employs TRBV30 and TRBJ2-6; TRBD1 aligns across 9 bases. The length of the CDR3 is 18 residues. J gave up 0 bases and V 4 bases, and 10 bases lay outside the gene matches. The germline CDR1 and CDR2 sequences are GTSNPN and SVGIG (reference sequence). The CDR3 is CAWTGTGRLNSGANVLTF. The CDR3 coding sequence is TGTGCCTGGACCGGGACAGGGAGGCTGAACTCTGGGGCCAACGTCCTGACTTTC.

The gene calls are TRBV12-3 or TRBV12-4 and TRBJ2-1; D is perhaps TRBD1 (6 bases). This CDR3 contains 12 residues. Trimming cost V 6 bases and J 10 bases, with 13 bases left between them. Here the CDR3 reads CASRARGIEQFF. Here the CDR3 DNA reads TGTGCCAGCAGGGCTAGGGGGATCGAGCAGTTCTTC.

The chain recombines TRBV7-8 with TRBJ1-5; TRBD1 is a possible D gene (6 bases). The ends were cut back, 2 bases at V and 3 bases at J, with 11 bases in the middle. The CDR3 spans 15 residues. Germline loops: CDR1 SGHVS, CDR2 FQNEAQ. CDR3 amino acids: CASSLRAGDNQPQHF. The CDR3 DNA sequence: TGTGCCAGCAGCTTAAGGGCAGGGGACAATCAGCCCCAGCATTTT. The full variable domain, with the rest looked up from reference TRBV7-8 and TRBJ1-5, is GAGVSQSPRYKVAKRGQDVALRCDPISGHVSLFWYQQALGQGPEFLTYFQNEAQLDKSGLPSDRFFAERPEGSVSTLKIQRTQQEDSAVYLCASSLRAGDNQPQHFGDGTRLSIL.

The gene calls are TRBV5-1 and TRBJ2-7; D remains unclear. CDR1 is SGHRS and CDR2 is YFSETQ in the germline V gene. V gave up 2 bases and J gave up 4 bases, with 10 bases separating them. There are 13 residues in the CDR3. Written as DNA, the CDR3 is TGCGCCAGCAGCTTTCTCAGGAATTACGAGCAGTACTTC. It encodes CASSFLRNYEQYF.

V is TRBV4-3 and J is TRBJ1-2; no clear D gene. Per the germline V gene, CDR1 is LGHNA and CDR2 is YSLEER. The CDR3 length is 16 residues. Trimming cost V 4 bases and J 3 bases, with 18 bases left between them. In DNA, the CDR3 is TGCGCCAGCAGCCCAGAACTAAGAACAAACCACTATGGCTACACCTTC. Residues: CASSPELRTNHYGYTF.

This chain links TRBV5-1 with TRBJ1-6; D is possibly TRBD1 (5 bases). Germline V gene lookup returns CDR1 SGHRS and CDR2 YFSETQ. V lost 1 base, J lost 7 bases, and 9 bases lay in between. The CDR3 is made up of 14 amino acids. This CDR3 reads CASSLPGGNSPLHF. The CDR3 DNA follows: TGCGCCAGCAGCTTGCCGGGGGGAAATTCACCCCTCCACTTT.

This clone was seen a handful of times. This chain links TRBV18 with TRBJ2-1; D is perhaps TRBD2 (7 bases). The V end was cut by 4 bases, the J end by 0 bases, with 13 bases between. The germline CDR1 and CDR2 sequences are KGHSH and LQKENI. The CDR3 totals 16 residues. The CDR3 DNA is TGTGCCAGCTCACTAGGACTAGGGGGCTCCTACAATGAGCAGTTCTTC. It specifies CASSLGLGGSYNEQFF. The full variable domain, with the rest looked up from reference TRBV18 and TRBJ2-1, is NAGVMQNPRHLVRRRGQEARLRCSPMKGHSHVYWYRQLPEEGLKFMVYLQKENIIDESGMPKERFSAEFPKEGPSILRIQQVVRGDSAAYFCASSLGLGGSYNEQFFGPGTRLTVL.

The CDR3 DNA reads TGTGCCAGCAGTGAAAATTTGAGGATCCACGGTGGCTACACCTTC. Its protein product is CASSENLRIHGGYTF. The gene calls are TRBV2 and TRBJ1-2; D remains unclear. Germline V gene sequence: CDR1 SNHLY, CDR2 FYNNEI. V was pared by 2 bases and J by 7 bases, with 17 bases between. The CDR3 contains 15 residues.

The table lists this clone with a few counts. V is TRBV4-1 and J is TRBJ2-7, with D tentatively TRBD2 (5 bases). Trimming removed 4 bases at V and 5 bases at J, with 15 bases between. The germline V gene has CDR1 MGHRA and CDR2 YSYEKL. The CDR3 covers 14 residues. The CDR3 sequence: CASSRGPFPDEQYF. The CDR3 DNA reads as TGCGCCAGCAGCCGAGGGCCCTTCCCCGACGAGCAGTACTTC.

In DNA, the CDR3 is TGTGCCAGCTCACCCCAGACAGAAAATGGCTACACCTTC. It codes for CASSPQTENGYTF. The genes are TRBV18 and TRBJ1-2, with D tentatively TRBD1 (5 bases). Germline CDR1 KGHSH, CDR2 LQKENI. The CDR3 contains 13 residues. Trimming cost V 3 bases and J 6 bases, with 11 bases left between them.

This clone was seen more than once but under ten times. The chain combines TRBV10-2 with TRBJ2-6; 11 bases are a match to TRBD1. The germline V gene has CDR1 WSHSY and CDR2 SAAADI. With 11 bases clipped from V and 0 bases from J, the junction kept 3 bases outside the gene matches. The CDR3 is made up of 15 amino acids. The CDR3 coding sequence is TGCGCCTCCGGGACAGGGGGCTCTGGGGCCAACGTCCTGACTTTC. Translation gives CASGTGGSGANVLTF.

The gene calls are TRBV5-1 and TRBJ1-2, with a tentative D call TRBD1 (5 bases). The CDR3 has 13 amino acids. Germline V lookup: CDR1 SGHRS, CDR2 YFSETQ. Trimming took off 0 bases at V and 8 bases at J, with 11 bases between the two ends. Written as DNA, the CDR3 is TGCGCCAGCAGCTTGGAGCAGGGCGGAGGCTACACCTTC. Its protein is CASSLEQGGGYTF.

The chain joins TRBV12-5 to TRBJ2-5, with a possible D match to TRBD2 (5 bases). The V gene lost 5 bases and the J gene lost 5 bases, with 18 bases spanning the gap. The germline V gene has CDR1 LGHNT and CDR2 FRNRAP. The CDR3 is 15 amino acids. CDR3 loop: CASGPPVGLGETQYF. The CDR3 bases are TGTGCTAGTGGTCCCCCCGTCGGACTGGGGGAGACCCAGTACTTC.

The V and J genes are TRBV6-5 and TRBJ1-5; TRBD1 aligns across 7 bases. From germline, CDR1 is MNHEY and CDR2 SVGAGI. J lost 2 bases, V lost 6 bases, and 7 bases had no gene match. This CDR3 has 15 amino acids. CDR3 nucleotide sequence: TGTGCCAGCAGACCTACAGGGGAGCGCAATCAGCCCCAGCATTTT. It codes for CASRPTGERNQPQHF.

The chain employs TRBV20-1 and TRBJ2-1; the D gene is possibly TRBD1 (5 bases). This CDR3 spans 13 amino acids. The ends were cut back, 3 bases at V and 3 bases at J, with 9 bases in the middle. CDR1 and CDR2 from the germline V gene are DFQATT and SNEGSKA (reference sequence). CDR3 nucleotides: TGCAGTGCTAGTCAGGGATACTACAATGAGCAGTTCTTC. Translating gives CSASQGYYNEQFF.

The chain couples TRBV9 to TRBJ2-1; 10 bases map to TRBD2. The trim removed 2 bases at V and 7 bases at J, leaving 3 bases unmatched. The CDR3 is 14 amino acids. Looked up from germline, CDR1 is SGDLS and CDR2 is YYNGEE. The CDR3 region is CASSVSGRNNEQFF. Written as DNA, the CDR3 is TGTGCCAGCAGCGTTAGCGGGAGGAATAATGAGCAGTTCTTC.

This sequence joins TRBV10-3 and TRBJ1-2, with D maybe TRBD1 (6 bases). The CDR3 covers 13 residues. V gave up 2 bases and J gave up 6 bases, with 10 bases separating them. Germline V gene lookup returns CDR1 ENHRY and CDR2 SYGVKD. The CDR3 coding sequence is TGTGCCATCAGTGAGGTAGGGGGACATGGCTACACCTTC. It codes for CAISEVGGHGYTF.

The CDR3, as DNA: TGTGCCTGGAGTGTACAGGGTTACTCACCCCTCCACTTT. Protein product: CAWSVQGYSPLHF. The chain links TRBV30 to TRBJ1-6; TRBD1 is a possible D gene (6 bases). This CDR3 region has 13 residues. Germline CDR1 and CDR2: GTSNPN and SVGIG (reference sequence). Between the trimmed V and J ends, which lost 0 bases and 10 bases, there was a span of 10 bases.

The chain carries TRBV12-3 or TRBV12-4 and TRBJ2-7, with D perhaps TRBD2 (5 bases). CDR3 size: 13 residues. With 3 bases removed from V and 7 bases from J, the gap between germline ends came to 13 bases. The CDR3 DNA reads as TGTGCCAGCAGTTTTAGTCCCCCGGGGGAGCAGTACTTC. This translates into CASSFSPPGEQYF.

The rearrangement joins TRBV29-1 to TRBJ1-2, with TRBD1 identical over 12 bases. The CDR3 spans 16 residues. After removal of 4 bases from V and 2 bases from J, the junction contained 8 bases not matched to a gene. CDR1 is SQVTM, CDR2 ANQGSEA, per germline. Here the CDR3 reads CSVGEGTGGLNYGYTF. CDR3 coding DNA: TGCAGCGTTGGAGAGGGGACAGGGGGCTTAAACTATGGCTACACCTTC.

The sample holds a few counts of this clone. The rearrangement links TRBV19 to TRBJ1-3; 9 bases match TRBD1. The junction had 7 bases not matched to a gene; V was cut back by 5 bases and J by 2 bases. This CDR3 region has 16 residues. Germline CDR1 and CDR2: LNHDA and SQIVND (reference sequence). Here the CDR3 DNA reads TGTGCCAGTAGTGAGGGACAGGGTCGGCCTGGAAACACCATATATTTT. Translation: CASSEGQGRPGNTIYF.

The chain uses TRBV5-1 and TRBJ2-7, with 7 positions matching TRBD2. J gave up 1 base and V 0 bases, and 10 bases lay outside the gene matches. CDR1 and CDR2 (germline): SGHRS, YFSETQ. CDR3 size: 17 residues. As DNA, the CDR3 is TGCGCCAGCAGCTTGGCCCCGAGCGGGGCAAATTCCTACGAGCAGTACTTC. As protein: CASSLAPSGANSYEQYF.

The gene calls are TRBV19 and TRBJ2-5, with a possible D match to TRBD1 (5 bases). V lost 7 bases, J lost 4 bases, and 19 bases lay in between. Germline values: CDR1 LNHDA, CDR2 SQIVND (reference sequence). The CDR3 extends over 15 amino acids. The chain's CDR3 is CASKPTAALTETQYF. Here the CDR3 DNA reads TGTGCCAGTAAGCCGACAGCAGCCCTTACAGAGACCCAGTACTTC.

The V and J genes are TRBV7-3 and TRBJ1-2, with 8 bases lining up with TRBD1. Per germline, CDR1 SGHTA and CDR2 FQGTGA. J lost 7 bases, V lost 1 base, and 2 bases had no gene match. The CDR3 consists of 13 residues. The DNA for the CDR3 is TGTGCCAGCAGCTTAAGACAGGGGTCTGGCTACACCTTC. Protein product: CASSLRQGSGYTF.

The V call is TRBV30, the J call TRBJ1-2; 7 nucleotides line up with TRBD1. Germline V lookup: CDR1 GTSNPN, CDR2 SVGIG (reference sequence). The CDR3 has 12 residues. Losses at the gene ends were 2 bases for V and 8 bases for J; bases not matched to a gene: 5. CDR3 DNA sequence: TGTGCCTGGAGTTTACAGGGGAGAGGCTACACCTTC. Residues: CAWSLQGRGYTF.